This paragraph reports one TCR beta chain. The sample comes from a study of blood T cell repertoires in COVID-19. Study-wide background: Samples representing acute and convalescent COVID-19 were sourced from the United States, Italy and Spain.

Trimming cost V 2 bases and J 5 bases; bases outside gene matches: 6. The CDR3 loop spans 15 amino acids. Germline loops: CDR1 SGHDN, CDR2 FVKESK. The protocol was immunoSEQ multiplex PCR, while the TCRdb copy is restricted to in-frame clones and leaves out a portion. The data contain about 190,000 clones, more than 85% of them singletons. This chain links TRBV14 with TRBJ1-1; 9 bases map to TRBD1. Sequenced: peripheral blood. The TCR comes from a man in his sixties or seventies with active or convalescent COVID-19. CDR3 protein: CASSQMTGGRTEAFF. The DNA of the CDR3 is TGTGCCAGCAGCCAAATGACAGGGGGAAGGACTGAAGCTTTCTTT. Based on the CDR3 plus reference TRBV14 and TRBJ1-1, the full variable domain is EAGVTQFPSHSVIEKGQTVTLRCDPISGHDNLYWYRRVMGKEIKFLLHFVKESKQDESGMPNNRFLAERTGGTYSTLKVQPAELEDSGVYFCASSQMTGGRTEAFFGQGTRLTVV.